The clone carrying this TCR beta chain was observed a handful of times. Its antigen is currently unknown. This sample was included in a study of CD4 T cells in relation to SARS-CoV-2 and coronaviruses. The CDR3 loop spans 15 amino acids. The V gene end was trimmed by 0 bases and the J gene end by 6 bases; junction bases not matched to a gene: 5. The germline CDR1 and CDR2 sequences are MGHRA and YSYEKL. Profiled with immunoSEQ multiplex PCR; TCRdb holds only in-frame clones, not every one. The table includes 30,000 to 45,000 clones, around 80% detected once. The specimen was memory CD4+ T cells from PBMCs, cultured in vitro. The rearrangement joins TRBV4-1 to TRBJ1-5; 7 bases map to TRBD1. The sequence was obtained from an adult with COVID-19. This CDR3 reads CASSQDQQGGQPQHF. The CDR3 region has the DNA TGCGCCAGCAGCCAAGATCAGCAGGGGGGTCAGCCCCAGCATTTT.